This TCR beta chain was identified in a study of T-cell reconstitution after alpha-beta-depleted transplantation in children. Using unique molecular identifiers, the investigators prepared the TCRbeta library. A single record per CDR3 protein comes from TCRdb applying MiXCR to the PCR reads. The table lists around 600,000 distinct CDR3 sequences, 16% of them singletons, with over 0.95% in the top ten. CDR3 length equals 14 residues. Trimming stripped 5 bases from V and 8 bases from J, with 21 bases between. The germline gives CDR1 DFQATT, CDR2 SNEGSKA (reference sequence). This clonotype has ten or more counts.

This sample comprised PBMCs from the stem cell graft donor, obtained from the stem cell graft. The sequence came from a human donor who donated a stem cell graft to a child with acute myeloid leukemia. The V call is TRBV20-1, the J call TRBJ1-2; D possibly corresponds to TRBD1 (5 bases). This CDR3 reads CSAPTRDVRGGYTF. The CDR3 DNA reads TGCAGTGCTCCTACCCGGGACGTCCGCGGGGGCTACACCTTC.